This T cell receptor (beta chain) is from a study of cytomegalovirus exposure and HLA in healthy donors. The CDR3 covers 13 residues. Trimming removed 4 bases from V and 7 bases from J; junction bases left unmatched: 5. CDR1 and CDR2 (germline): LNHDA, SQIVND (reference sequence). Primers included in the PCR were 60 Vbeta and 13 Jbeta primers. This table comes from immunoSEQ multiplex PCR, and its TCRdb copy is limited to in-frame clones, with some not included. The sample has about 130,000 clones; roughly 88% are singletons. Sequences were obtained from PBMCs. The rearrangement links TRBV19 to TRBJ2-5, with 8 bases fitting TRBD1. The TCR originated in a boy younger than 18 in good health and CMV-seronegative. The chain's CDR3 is CASSTGGSWTQYF. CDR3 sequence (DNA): TGTGCCAGTAGTACAGGGGGCTCGTGGACCCAGTACTTC.